The rows below give T cell receptor beta chains drawn from one sample of a study of siplizumab effects on memory and regulatory T cells. Assay: immunoSEQ multiplex PCR; the TCRdb copy retains only in-frame clones and omits some. The sample records over 85,000 clones, over 85% being singletons. The specimen was CD4+ T cells sorted from blood. All receptors derive from a human donor in good health. The CDR3 runs from the conserved cysteine through the conserved F or W. A D gene is named only where the DNA matches it firmly.

TRBJ2-6	NA	TRBV19	CASRVGGAGANVLTF	TGTGCCAGTAGAGTGGGTGGGGCTGGGGCCAACGTCCTGACTTTC
TRBJ2-1	NA	TRBV10-3	CAISEFRDPYNEQFF	TGTGCCATCAGTGAGTTCAGGGACCCCTACAATGAGCAGTTCTTC
TRBJ1-3	NA	TRBV6-1	CASNPDFSGNTIYF	TGTGCCAGCAACCCGGATTTCTCTGGAAACACCATATATTTT
TRBJ1-5	NA	TRBV6-5	CASSYSGAGNQPQHF	TGTGCCAGCAGTTACTCAGGGGCAGGCAATCAGCCCCAGCATTTT
TRBJ1-1	NA	TRBV11-3	CASSPKRTEAFF	TGTGCCAGCAGCCCAAAAAGGACTGAAGCTTTCTTT
TRBJ2-2	NA	TRBV7-2	CASSSSGVVTGELFF	TGTGCCAGCAGTTCCTCGGGGGTTGTCACCGGGGAGCTGTTTTTT
TRBJ1-3	TRBD1	TRBV2	CASGQGSGGNTIYF	TGTGCCAGCGGACAGGGGAGTGGTGGAAACACCATATATTTT
TRBJ2-2	NA	TRBV19	CASTLDIISRNTGELFF	TGTGCCAGTACCCTAGACATTATCTCCCGAAACACCGGGGAGCTGTTTTTT
TRBJ2-3	NA	TRBV5-4	CASSLDGGGTDTQYF	TGTGCCAGCAGCTTGGATGGAGGGGGCACAGATACGCAGTATTTT
TRBJ2-7	TRBD2	TRBV7-2	CAVALPGGGGEQYF	TGTGCCGTAGCCTTGCCGGGAGGCGGCGGTGAGCAGTACTTC